The 6 T cell receptor beta chains below come from one sample, sequenced in a study of T cells in Graves' hyperthyroidism and ophthalmopathy. Amplified regions were TCR beta CDR3 sequences from RNA transcripts. HTBI primers were the set used in a first-round RT-PCR of the TCR CDR3. TCRdb reprocessed the multiplex PCR reads via MiXCR and lists one record per CDR3 protein. The table lists hundreds of thousands of distinct CDR3 sequences, 14% of them singletons. The sequenced sample was blood. The receptors shown here come from a young woman with Graves' hyperthyroidism.

The chain is built from TRBV6-1 and TRBJ2-3; D is unresolved. Germline V gene data show CDR1 as MNHNS and CDR2 as SASEGT. Trimming removed 6 bases at V and 0 bases at J, with 10 bases between. This CDR3 comprises 14 residues. Here the CDR3 reads CASRLLGSTDTQYF. The CDR3 DNA is TGTGCCAGCAGATTGTTGGGGAGCACAGATACGCAGTATTTT.

This clonotype was counted at least ten times. V is TRBV28 and J is TRBJ1-5; no clear D. The CDR3 spans 13 residues. Trimming shortened V by 9 bases and J by 0 bases, and 9 bases separated the two germline ends. Germline V gene data show CDR1 as MDHEN and CDR2 as SYDVKM. CDR3 in amino acids: CASGRYSNQPQHF. The CDR3 DNA sequence: TGTGCCAGTGGGCGATATAGCAATCAGCCCCAGCATTTT.

The V and J genes are TRBV20-1 and TRBJ1-5; possible D gene TRBD1, 5 bases. In germline, CDR1 is DFQATT, CDR2 SNEGSKA (reference sequence). The V and J ends lost 6 bases and 2 bases respectively, with 14 bases between them. This CDR3 spans 14 amino acids. CDR3: CSARGPRGNQPQHF. For the CDR3, the DNA is TGCAGTGCCCGGGGACCGAGGGGCAATCAGCCCCAGCATTTT.

This sequence joins TRBV18 and TRBJ2-3; weak D call: TRBD1 (5 bases). The ends were cut back, 2 bases at V and 7 bases at J, with 7 bases in the middle. This CDR3 is 12 amino acids long. Germline V CDR1 and CDR2: KGHSH, LQKENI. CDR3 residues: CASSPDSNTQYF. Written as DNA, the CDR3 is TGTGCCAGCTCACCAGACAGTAATACGCAGTATTTT.

This clonotype occurred many times. The chain carries TRBV3-1 and TRBJ2-2; the D is unclear. CDR1 is LGHDT, CDR2 YNNKEL, per germline (reference sequence). The length of the CDR3 is 15 residues. V shed 1 base and J shed 7 bases, with 13 bases lying between them. CDR3 region: CASSQVFGVGGELFF. The DNA of the CDR3 is TGTGCCAGCAGCCAAGTCTTCGGCGTTGGCGGGGAGCTGTTTTTT.

V usage is TRBV19 and J usage is TRBJ2-7; TRBD1 aligns across 9 bases. V trimming: 5 bases; J trimming: 5 bases; junction bases outside the gene matches: 10. The CDR3 runs to 15 residues. Germline V gene lookup returns CDR1 LNHDA and CDR2 SQIVND (reference sequence). CDR3 region: CASSPRGQGVNEQYF. The CDR3 DNA is TGTGCCAGTAGTCCCCGGGGACAGGGTGTGAACGAGCAGTACTTC.